The 4 T cell receptor beta chains below come from one sample, sequenced in a study of T-cell reconstitution after alpha-beta-depleted transplantation in children. It was with unique molecular identifiers that the TCRbeta library was prepared. MiXCR, applied by TCRdb to the PCR reads, yields one record per CDR3 protein. The profile shows hundreds of thousands of distinct CDR3 sequences, over 10% of them singletons. This specimen consisted of PBMCs, mostly from graft donor cells, obtained 360 days after TCRalphabeta/CD19-depleted stem cell transplant. The receptors were gathered from a male patient between 10 and 17 years old who had a stem cell transplant for acute myeloid leukemia, so the T cells may come from the graft donor.

This clonotype was seen at least ten times. The rearrangement uses TRBV7-2 and TRBJ2-5; D call uncertain. V lost 1 base to trimming and J lost 4 bases, with 13 bases between them. The CDR3 runs 15 residues. Germline V gene lookup returns CDR1 SGHTA and CDR2 FQGNSA. The CDR3, as DNA: TGTGCCAGCAGCTTAGGTCTACCGGGCGGAGAGACCCAGTACTTC. This codes for CASSLGLPGGETQYF.

The CDR3 reads CASSASRLPNTGELFF. The CDR3 DNA reads TGTGCCAGCAGCGCGTCTCGGCTCCCGAACACCGGGGAGCTGTTTTTT. The chain uses TRBV9 and TRBJ2-2, with D hard to call. CDR3 length: 16 residues. Germline assignment: CDR1 SGDLS and CDR2 YYNGEE. V was clipped by 3 bases and J by 0 bases, with 12 bases between them.

This chain connects TRBV4-2 to TRBJ1-3; TRBD1 agrees at 8 bases. The germline V gene encodes CDR1 LGHNA and CDR2 YNFKEQ. The V and J ends lost 1 base and 3 bases, in that order; junction bases with no gene match: 5. The length of the CDR3 is 16 residues. The CDR3 DNA reads TGTGCCAGCAGCCAAGCAGACGGACAGGGTGGAAACACCATATATTTT. The encoded protein is CASSQADGQGGNTIYF.

This clonotype was seen ten or more times. The CDR3 reads CSARVLLWQGRTYEQYF. DNA for the CDR3: TGCAGTGCTAGAGTGCTCCTCTGGCAGGGAAGAACCTACGAGCAGTACTTC. This rearrangement joins TRBV20-1 to TRBJ2-7; perhaps TRBD1 as D (5 bases). This CDR3 region has 17 residues. The germline V gene encodes CDR1 DFQATT and CDR2 SNEGSKA (reference sequence). The V end was cut by 1 base, the J end by 2 bases, with 21 bases between.